These 18 T cell receptor beta chains were all obtained from the same sample, sequenced in a study of cytomegalovirus exposure and HLA in healthy donors (dated by TCRdb to the late 2010s). The library was generated by the immunoSEQ multiplex PCR assay. For the multiplex PCR, a mixture combining 60 forward primers for TCR Vbeta segments and 13 reverse primers for TCR Jbeta segments was used. TCRdb carries this immuneACCESS record with in-frame sequences only. Its versions omit some clonotypes, under half of them owing to an unresolved V gene in the studies checked, with the rest unexplained. In this sample the table shows 160,000 or so clones, over 80% of which occur a single time. The ten largest clones represent under 2% of the sample. The material sequenced was PBMCs. All receptors come from a woman aged 18 to 35 in good health and CMV-seronegative.

The rearrangement joins TRBV13 to TRBJ2-2; D possibly corresponds to TRBD1 (6 bases). This CDR3 comprises 14 residues. Germline V gives CDR1 PRHDT, CDR2 FYEKMQ (reference sequence). V dropped 5 bases and J dropped 4 bases, with 11 bases sitting between them. The CDR3 spells CASSPGHGTGELFF. Here the CDR3 DNA reads TGTGCCAGCAGCCCGGGACACGGCACCGGGGAGCTGTTTTTT.

Details on this clone: This sample also contains other DNA sequences that code for the same CDR3. V usage is TRBV30 and J usage is TRBJ1-5; D unclear. The CDR3 extends over 13 amino acids. Trimming stripped 2 bases from V and 0 bases from J, with 5 bases between. CDR1 is GTSNPN and CDR2 is SVGIG in the germline V gene (reference sequence). CDR3 DNA sequence: TGTGCCTGGAGTAGAGATAGCAATCAGCCCCAGCATTTT. Translation gives CAWSRDSNQPQHF.

The chain is built from TRBV9 and TRBJ2-1; no clear D gene. The CDR3 has 16 amino acids. CDR1 is SGDLS, CDR2 YYNGEE, per germline. The ends were cut back, 2 bases at V and 4 bases at J, with 16 bases in the middle. The CDR3 nucleotides are TGTGCCAGCAGCGTGACGACCCTCACACTATACAATGAGCAGTTCTTC. Translation gives CASSVTTLTLYNEQFF.

This chain connects TRBV10-1 to TRBJ2-3; D might be TRBD1 (6 bases). Germline values: CDR1 WNHNN, CDR2 SYGVQD (reference sequence). V was trimmed by 6 bases and J by 4 bases, leaving 11 bases between them. The CDR3 loop spans 13 amino acids. The CDR3, as DNA: TGCGCCAGCAGCCGGGACATGGCAGATACGCAGTATTTT. Its protein product is CASSRDMADTQYF.

This clone has only one observation. This sequence joins TRBV27 and TRBJ1-2; 9 positions agree with TRBD1. CDR1 is MNHEY and CDR2 is SMNVEV in the germline V gene (reference sequence). Unmatched junction bases numbered 6, after V lost 5 bases and J lost 8 bases. The CDR3 is 13 residues long. CDR3 amino acids: CASSQQGAAGYTF. CDR3 DNA: TGTGCCAGCAGTCAACAGGGGGCCGCAGGCTACACCTTC.

This clone has only one observation. The chain couples TRBV9 to TRBJ2-3; 10 bases are shared with TRBD2. The CDR3 spans 15 residues. Losses at the gene ends were 4 bases for V and 3 bases for J; bases not matched to a gene: 5. CDR1 is SGDLS, CDR2 YYNGEE, per germline. CDR3 nucleotides: TGTGCCAGCAGCCAGAGCGGGGGGGAAACAGATACGCAGTATTTT. Protein sequence: CASSQSGGETDTQYF.

This sequence joins TRBV30 and TRBJ1-1; D is perhaps TRBD1 (6 bases). Trimming pared 4 bases from V and 1 base from J, leaving 10 bases between. The CDR3 is 13 amino acids. Germline V gene sequence: CDR1 GTSNPN, CDR2 SVGIG (reference sequence). CDR3 coding DNA: TGTGCCTGGATAGGGACATGGAACACTGAAGCTTTCTTT. Encoded protein: CAWIGTWNTEAFF.

CDR3 residues: CASSNLGDSRASYNSPLHF. The CDR3 DNA reads as TGTGCCAGCAGCAACCTTGGGGACTCAAGGGCTTCCTATAATTCACCCCTCCACTTT. The rearrangement joins TRBV21-1 to TRBJ1-6. TRBV21-1 has pseudogene status. CDR3 length: 19 amino acids.

The chain has TRBV27 and TRBJ2-1, with TRBD2 matching 7 bases. The germline V gene encodes CDR1 MNHEY and CDR2 SMNVEV (reference sequence). With 6 bases clipped from V and 3 bases from J, the junction kept 5 bases outside the gene matches. The CDR3 runs to 14 residues. Here the CDR3 DNA reads TGTGCCAGCAGGCCGGGGGGATACTACAATGAGCAGTTCTTC. Encoded protein: CASRPGGYYNEQFF.

The gene calls are TRBV6-6 and TRBJ2-7; TRBD1 matches at 11 bases. With V trimmed by 2 bases and J by 5 bases, 8 bases remained unmatched. The CDR3 has 16 amino acids. From germline, CDR1 is MNHNY and CDR2 SVGAGI (reference sequence). The CDR3 DNA is TGTGCCAGCAGTTACGGGGACAGGGGGGTTGTCGACGAGCAGTACTTC. The encoded protein is CASSYGDRGVVDEQYF.

The chain recombines TRBV19 with TRBJ1-1; 7 bases match TRBD1. The V gene end was trimmed by 6 bases and the J gene end by 0 bases; junction bases not matched to a gene: 7. CDR3 size: 15 residues. From germline, CDR1 is LNHDA and CDR2 SQIVND (reference sequence). CDR3 residues: CASRHTGALNTEAFF. The CDR3 nucleotides are TGTGCCAGTAGGCACACAGGGGCCTTGAACACTGAAGCTTTCTTT. Together with reference TRBV19 and TRBJ1-1, the CDR3 gives the full variable domain: DGGITQSPKYLFRKEGQNVTLSCEQNLNHDAMYWYRQDPGQGLRLIYYSQIVNDFQKGDIAEGYSVSREKKESFPLTVTSAQKNPTAFYLCASRHTGALNTEAFFGQGTRLTVV.

This clone appeared once. This chain joins TRBV7-9 and TRBJ2-7; TRBD2 is a possible D gene (6 bases). The germline V and J ends were trimmed by 4 bases and 6 bases, with 10 bases remaining between them. The CDR3 has 12 amino acids. In germline, CDR1 is SEHNR, CDR2 FQNEAQ (reference sequence). The chain's CDR3 is CASSSGTAEQYF. Written as DNA, the CDR3 is TGTGCCAGCAGCTCAGGGACTGCCGAGCAGTACTTC. The entire variable domain, with the rest obtained from reference TRBV7-9 and TRBJ2-7, is as follows: DTGVSQNPRHKITKRGQNVTFRCDPISEHNRLYWYRQTLGQGPEFLTYFQNEAQLEKSRLLSDRFSAERPKGSFSTLEIQRTEQGDSAMYLCASSSGTAEQYFGPGTRLTVT.

For the CDR3, the DNA is TGTGCCAGCAGTTTCGGGGACAGATCTATTACTGGCTACACCTTC. Amino acids: CASSFGDRSITGYTF. The chain recombines TRBV28 with TRBJ1-2; 7 nucleotides align to TRBD1. Germline trimming cut 3 bases from V and 7 bases from J; bases unmatched to any gene: 11. This CDR3 is built from 15 residues. Germline CDR1 reads MDHEN; CDR2 reads SYDVKM.

Here the CDR3 reads CASSEAATGDGYTF. In DNA, the CDR3 is TGTGCCAGCAGTGAAGCGGCCACAGGAGATGGCTACACCTTC. This chain uses TRBV2 with TRBJ1-2; possibly TRBD1 for D (5 bases). CDR3 size: 14 residues. Trimming removed 0 bases at V and 6 bases at J, with 11 bases between. CDR1 is SNHLY, CDR2 FYNNEI, per germline.

The chain uses TRBV6-1 and TRBJ1-1; perhaps TRBD1 as D (6 bases). Trimming took off 11 bases at V and 1 base at J, with 11 bases between the two ends. CDR3 length equals 12 residues. Germline assignment: CDR1 MNHNS and CDR2 SASEGT. This chain's CDR3 is CAGGQRNTEAFF. The CDR3 coding sequence is TGTGCCGGCGGACAGCGGAACACTGAAGCTTTCTTT.

V gene TRBV7-3 combines with J gene TRBJ2-2; 7 bases match TRBD1. Germline V CDR1 and CDR2: SGHTA, FQGTGA. This CDR3 is built from 12 residues. Trimming took 5 bases from V and 7 from J; bases not matched to a gene: 1. The chain's CDR3 is CASSTGVGELFF. The CDR3 coding sequence is TGTGCCAGCAGCACAGGGGTCGGGGAGCTGTTTTTT.

As to this clone: The same CDR3 arises from other DNA sequences in this sample as well. V and J are TRBV7-9 and TRBJ1-1; no clear D. Germline CDR1 is SEHNR and CDR2 is FQNEAQ (reference sequence). The length of the CDR3 is 13 residues. V lost 3 bases and J lost 1, with 6 bases in between. The CDR3: CASSLSGNTEAFF. CDR3 DNA sequence: TGTGCCAGCAGCTTGTCGGGGAACACTGAAGCTTTCTTT.

This clone was detected once. V gene TRBV19 combines with J gene TRBJ2-4; possible D gene TRBD1, 6 bases. Per germline, CDR1 LNHDA and CDR2 SQIVND (reference sequence). Trimming pared 5 bases from V and 0 bases from J, leaving 14 bases between. The CDR3 has 16 amino acids. CDR3 sequence: CASSYGTNLAKNIQYF. The CDR3 nucleotides read TGTGCCAGTAGTTACGGGACAAATTTAGCCAAAAACATTCAGTACTTC. The full variable domain, with the rest looked up from reference TRBV19 and TRBJ2-4, is DGGITQSPKYLFRKEGQNVTLSCEQNLNHDAMYWYRQDPGQGLRLIYYSQIVNDFQKGDIAEGYSVSREKKESFPLTVTSAQKNPTAFYLCASSYGTNLAKNIQYFGAGTRLSVL.